This TCR beta chain derives from a study of cytomegalovirus exposure and HLA in healthy donors. Study at large: In terms of ancestry, the Caucasian-associated cluster contained about 80% of the roughly 400 genotyped donors. Regarding the study as a whole: By a later analysis, the bulk of CMV-associated TCR beta chains appeared HLA-restricted. Later analysis showed TCR association rates varying by HLA locus, highest for DRB1 and lowest for HLA-C.

The study ran its PCR with 60 Vbeta and 13 Jbeta primers. TCRdb's table, derived via immunoSEQ multiplex PCR, lists solely in-frame clones and lacks some. The table includes 130,000 to 150,000 clones, about 79% detected once. The ends were cut back, 7 bases at V and 6 bases at J, with 10 bases in the middle. The germline CDR1 and CDR2 sequences are SGHAT and FQNNGV. There are 13 residues in the CDR3. Of note for this clone: Its specificity is unknown.

The genes are TRBV11-2 and TRBJ1-6; D possibly corresponds to TRBD1 (5 bases). The sequence was obtained from a man aged 40-55 years in good health and CMV-seropositive. Sequencing input: PBMCs. The CDR3: CASTQGFNSPLHF. CDR3 nucleotide sequence: TGTGCCAGCACTCAGGGATTTAATTCACCCCTCCACTTT.